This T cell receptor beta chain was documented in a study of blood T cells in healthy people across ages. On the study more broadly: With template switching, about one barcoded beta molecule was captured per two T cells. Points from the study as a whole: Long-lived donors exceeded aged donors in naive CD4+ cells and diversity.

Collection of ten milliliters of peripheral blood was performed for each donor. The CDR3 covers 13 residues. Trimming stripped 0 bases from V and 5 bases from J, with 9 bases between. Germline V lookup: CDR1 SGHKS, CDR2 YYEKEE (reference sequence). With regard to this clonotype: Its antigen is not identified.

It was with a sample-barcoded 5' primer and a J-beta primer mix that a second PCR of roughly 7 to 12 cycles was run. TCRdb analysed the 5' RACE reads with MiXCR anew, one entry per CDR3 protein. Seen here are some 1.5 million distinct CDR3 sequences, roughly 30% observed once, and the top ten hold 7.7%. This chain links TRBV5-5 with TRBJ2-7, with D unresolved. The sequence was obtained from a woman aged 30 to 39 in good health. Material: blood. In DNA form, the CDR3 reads TGTGCCAGCAGCTTGGTCAGGTCCAACGAGCAGTACTTC. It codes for CASSLVRSNEQYF.